This T cell receptor beta chain derives from a study of beta chain features in type 1 diabetes. V was pared by 3 bases and J by 5 bases, with 8 bases between. The CDR3 runs 13 residues. Germline V lookup: CDR1 MNHEY, CDR2 SMNVEV (reference sequence). Expressed TCRB transcripts got sequenced, as all isolated RNA was reverse transcribed. This table comes from immunoSEQ multiplex PCR, and its TCRdb copy is limited to in-frame clones, with some not included. The sample comprises approximately 170,000 clones, approximately 7.8% of which are singletons, and around 0.9% rests with the top ten. Using CD45RO/CCR7/CD25/CD127/CD95/CD27, CD4+ naive, central memory, regulatory and stem cell-like memory cells were sorted. The sample holds a few counts of this clone. Its antigen is as yet unknown. Other DNA sequences from this sample encode an identical CDR3 as well. Study observations and caveats: Moderate yet significant TCRB CDR3 shortening was seen in Type 1 diabetes patients in all four CD4+ subsets.

The sequenced sample was central memory CD4+ T cells from blood. This chain uses TRBV27 with TRBJ1-5; D gene unclear. This receptor was obtained from a woman in her 40s with type 1 diabetes. The CDR3: CASSLTGDQPQHF. CDR3 DNA: TGTGCCAGCAGTTTGACCGGGGATCAGCCCCAGCATTTT.